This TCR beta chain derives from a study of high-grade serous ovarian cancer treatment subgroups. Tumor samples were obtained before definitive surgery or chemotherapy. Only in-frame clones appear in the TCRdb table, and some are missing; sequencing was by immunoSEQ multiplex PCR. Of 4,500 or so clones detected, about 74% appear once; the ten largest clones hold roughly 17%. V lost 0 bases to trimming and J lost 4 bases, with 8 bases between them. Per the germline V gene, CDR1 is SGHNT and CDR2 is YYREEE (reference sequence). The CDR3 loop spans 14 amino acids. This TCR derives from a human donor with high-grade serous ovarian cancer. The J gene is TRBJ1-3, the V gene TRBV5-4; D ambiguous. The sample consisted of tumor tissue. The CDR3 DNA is TGTGCCAGCAGCTTGGGAGGGTACGGAAACACCATATATTTT. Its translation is CASSLGGYGNTIYF.